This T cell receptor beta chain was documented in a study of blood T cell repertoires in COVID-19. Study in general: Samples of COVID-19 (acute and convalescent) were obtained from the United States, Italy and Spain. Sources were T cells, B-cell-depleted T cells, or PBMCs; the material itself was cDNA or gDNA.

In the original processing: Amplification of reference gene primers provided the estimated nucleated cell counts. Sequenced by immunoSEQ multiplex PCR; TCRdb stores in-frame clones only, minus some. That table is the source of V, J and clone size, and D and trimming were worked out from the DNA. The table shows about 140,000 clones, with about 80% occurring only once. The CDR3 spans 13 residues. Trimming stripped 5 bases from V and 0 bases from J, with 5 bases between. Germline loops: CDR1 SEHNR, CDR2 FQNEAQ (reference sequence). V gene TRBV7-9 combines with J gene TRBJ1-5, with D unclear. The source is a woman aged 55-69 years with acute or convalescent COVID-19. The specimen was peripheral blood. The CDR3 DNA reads TGTGCCAGCAGCCAATCTAGCAATCAGCCCCAGCATTTT. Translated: CASSQSSNQPQHF.